The T cell receptor (beta chain) described here comes from a study of shared clonotypes between healthy human individuals. General observations from the study: A few donors shared approximately 5% of their naive CD4 clonotypes.

Germline CDR1 is SNHLY and CDR2 is FYNNEI. This CDR3 has 11 residues. V was shortened by 4 bases and J by 9 bases, with 7 bases between the two germline ends. TCRdb's table, derived via immunoSEQ multiplex PCR, lists solely in-frame clones and lacks some. The table shows 1.4 million to 1.5 million clones, with approximately 97% occurring only once. Turning to this clone: Its antigen is still unknown.

The sequenced sample consisted of naive CD4+ T cells sorted from blood. As for subset: CD45RA+ positively selected. The origin of this receptor is a man between 25 and 39 years old in good health. The chain is built from TRBV2 and TRBJ2-1, with D unresolved. The CDR3 DNA sequence: TGTGCCAGCAGTGCACGCGGTGAGCAGTTCTTC. This codes for CASSARGEQFF.